This TCR beta chain was captured in a study of shared clonotypes between healthy human individuals. As for the study in general: Participating donors consisted of a couple of women and a few men aged 18 to 49. CD4 naive and CD4 memory each took three plates per donor, while CD8 naive took two and CD8 memory one.

Profiled with immunoSEQ multiplex PCR; TCRdb holds only in-frame clones, not every one. This table holds approximately 100,000 clones, approximately 65% found once. The study's findings and limits: Deeper or shallower sequencing was expected to change how clonotypes are shared among donors.

This CDR3 has 15 residues. Trimming removed 5 bases from V and 1 base from J; junction bases left unmatched: 6. Looked up from germline, CDR1 is LNHNV and CDR2 is YYDKDF (reference sequence). At least ten counts were recorded for this clone. Its antigen is currently unknown. The receptor was derived from a woman in her 30s in good health. The chain combines TRBV15 with TRBJ2-7; 9 bases are a match to TRBD1. Sequencing input: memory CD8+ T cells sorted from blood. Subset described: CD45RO+ cells pooled with CCR7-negative TemRA cells. The CDR3 DNA reads TGTGCCACCAGCTCCACCGGGACAGGGTCCTACGAGCAGTACTTC. It encodes CATSSTGTGSYEQYF.